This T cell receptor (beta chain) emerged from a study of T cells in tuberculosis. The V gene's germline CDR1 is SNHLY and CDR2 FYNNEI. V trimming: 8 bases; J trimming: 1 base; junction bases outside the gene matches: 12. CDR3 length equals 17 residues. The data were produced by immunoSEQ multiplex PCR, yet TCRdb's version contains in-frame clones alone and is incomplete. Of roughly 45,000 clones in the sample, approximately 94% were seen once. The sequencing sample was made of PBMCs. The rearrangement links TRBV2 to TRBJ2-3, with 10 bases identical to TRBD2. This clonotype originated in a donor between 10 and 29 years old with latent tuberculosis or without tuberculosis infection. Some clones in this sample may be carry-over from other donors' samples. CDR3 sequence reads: CASVGPGTSVGTDTQYF. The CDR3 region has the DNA TGTGCCAGCGTAGGGCCCGGGACTAGCGTCGGCACAGATACGCAGTATTTT.